The rows below give T cell receptor beta chains drawn from one sample of a study of blood T cell repertoires in COVID-19. Clones were sequenced by immunoSEQ multiplex PCR, and TCRdb holds only the in-frame ones, with some missing. This repertoire shows roughly 150,000 clones, roughly 80% found once; its top ten account for approximately 10%. What was sequenced was peripheral blood. The receptors stem from a man aged 65 to 79 with active or convalescent COVID-19. The CDR3 runs from the conserved cysteine through the conserved F or W. A D gene is named only where the DNA matches it firmly. Clone size is stated in some rows and not others, as once, few, many or a class when expanded.

- TRBJ1-2 TRBV29-1 - TGCAGCGTTGTCCCCGGGACAACAAACTATGGCTACACCTTC CSVVPGTTNYGYTF
TRBD1 TRBJ1-1 TRBV7-2 - TGTGCCAGCAGCAGGGACAGAAAGTTCACTGAAGCTTTCTTT CASSRDRKFTEAFF
TRBD1 TRBJ1-5 TRBV6-4 - TGTGCCAGCAGTCCCGGGACAGGGGGTAATCAGCCCCAGCATTTT CASSPGTGGNQPQHF
TRBD1 TRBJ2-2 TRBV6-2/TRBV6-3 - TGTGCCAGCAGTTACTCGATTGACAGGGGGCGCGGGACCGGGGAGCTGTTTTTT CASSYSIDRGRGTGELFF
- TRBJ2-2 TRBV7-2 few TGTGCCAGCAGCTTTCATCCGAACACCGGGGAGCTGTTTTTT CASSFHPNTGELFF
TRBD1 TRBJ2-3 TRBV5-1 - TGCGCCAGCAGCTTACTGACAGGGGATAGTGGAGATACGCAGTATTTT CASSLLTGDSGDTQYF
TRBD2 TRBJ2-1 TRBV11-2 - TGTGCCAGCAGCTTAAGTCTAGCGGTCTACAATGAGCAGTTCTTC CASSLSLAVYNEQFF
- TRBJ1-5 TRBV2 few TGTGCCAGCAGAGCAGGGTTGAGCAATCAGCCCCAGCATTTT CASRAGLSNQPQHF
- TRBJ1-6 TRBV5-5 - TGTGCCAGCAGCGGGGGCAGGAATAATTCACCCCTCCACTTT CASSGGRNNSPLHF
- TRBJ1-2 TRBV6-2/TRBV6-3 few TGTGCCAGCAGTCTTCTCCTCCCTCCAGTCAACTATGGCTACACCTTC CASSLLLPPVNYGYTF
- TRBJ1-4 TRBV5-1 - TGCGCCAGCAGCTTGGATGGAGGGATTGAAAAACTGTTTTTT CASSLDGGIEKLFF
- TRBJ1-2 TRBV7-2 once TGTGCCAGCAGCCCGGACAGACTTAACTATGGCTACACCTTC CASSPDRLNYGYTF
- TRBJ2-1 TRBV5-4 - TGTGCCAGCAGTTTGGCCTTGGCTACGGGGTACAATGAGCAGTTCTTC CASSLALATGYNEQFF
- TRBJ1-2 TRBV19 - TGTGCCAGTACCTCGGGGGTAGATGCGAATGGCTACACCTTC CASTSGVDANGYTF
TRBD1 TRBJ1-3 TRBV7-8 - TGTGCCAGCAGCCCCGCGACAGGGGAAGGAAACACCATATATTTT CASSPATGEGNTIYF
- TRBJ1-1 TRBV6-5 - TGTGCCAGCAGTTACAACCGGGACATCGGTCCTGAAGCTTTCTTT CASSYNRDIGPEAFF
- TRBJ2-3 TRBV4-1 - TGCGCCAGCAGCCGCCTCCGCGCGGATGAGAATACGCAGTATTTT CASSRLRADENTQYF
TRBD1 TRBJ2-2 TRBV6-4 few TGTGCCAGCCGCCGACAGGGGTCGGACACCGGGGAGCTGTTTTTT CASRRQGSDTGELFF
- TRBJ2-1 TRBV2 - TGTGCCAGCTCAAATTCACAGGGTTATATCCGCAATGAGCAGTTCTTC CASSNSQGYIRNEQFF